The present entry profiles one TCR beta chain with its context. Its cognate antigen is unknown. The template was genomic DNA from peripheral blood, not RNA. This entry belongs to a study of T cell repertoires in aging, cancer and after chemotherapy. Overall study: Donors were grouped into six age bands spanning 30 or younger through 70 or older. About 10 million TCR reads made up the full dataset. Patients with glioblastoma brain tumors were sampled before and after temozolomide-based therapy.

A mixed TRB-A/B primer pool amplified rearranged TRB by multiplex touch-down PCR. TCRdb redid the calling of the multiplex PCR reads with MiXCR, one entry per CDR3 protein. The repertoire consists of some 1,500 distinct CDR3 sequences, with approximately 23% occurring once and the leading ten covering under 70%. General study results and limits: Across the chemotherapy interval, each cancer cohort showed higher median generation probability, suggesting thymic rebound.

Sequenced: blood. The sequence was collected from a human donor with a solid tumor.

Here the CDR3 reads CAWSVSPRGNTEAFF. The CDR3 DNA reads as TGTGCCTGGAGTGTATCCCCCCGCGGGAACACTGAAGCTTTCTTT. This rearrangement joins TRBV30 to TRBJ1-1; D unresolved. Trimming removed 0 bases from V and 1 base from J, with 12 bases in between. From germline, CDR1 is GTSNPN and CDR2 SVGIG (reference sequence). This CDR3 is built from 15 residues.